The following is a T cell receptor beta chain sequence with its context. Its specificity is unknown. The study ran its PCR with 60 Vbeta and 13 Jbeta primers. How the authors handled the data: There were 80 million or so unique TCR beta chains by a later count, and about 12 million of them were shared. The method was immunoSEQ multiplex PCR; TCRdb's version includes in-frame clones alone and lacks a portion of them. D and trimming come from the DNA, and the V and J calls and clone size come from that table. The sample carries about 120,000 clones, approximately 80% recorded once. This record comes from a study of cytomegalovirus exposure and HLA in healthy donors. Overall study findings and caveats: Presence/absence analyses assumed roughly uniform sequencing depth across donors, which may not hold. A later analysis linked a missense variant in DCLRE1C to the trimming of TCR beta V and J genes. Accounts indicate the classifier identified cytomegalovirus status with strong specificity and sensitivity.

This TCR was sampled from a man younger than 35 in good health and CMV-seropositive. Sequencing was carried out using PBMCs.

Written as DNA, the CDR3 is TGTGCCAGTAGGAAAGGACAGGGAGTAACAGATACGCAGTATTTT. Translated, it gives CASRKGQGVTDTQYF. The chain couples TRBV19 to TRBJ2-3; 8 nucleotides agree with TRBD1. CDR3 length: 15 amino acids. Trimming at V came to 6 bases and at J to 3 bases, leaving 8 bases not matched to a gene. In germline, CDR1 is LNHDA, CDR2 SQIVND (reference sequence). Supplemented by reference TRBV19 and TRBJ2-3, the full variable domain reads DGGITQSPKYLFRKEGQNVTLSCEQNLNHDAMYWYRQDPGQGLRLIYYSQIVNDFQKGDIAEGYSVSREKKESFPLTVTSAQKNPTAFYLCASRKGQGVTDTQYFGPGTRLTVL.